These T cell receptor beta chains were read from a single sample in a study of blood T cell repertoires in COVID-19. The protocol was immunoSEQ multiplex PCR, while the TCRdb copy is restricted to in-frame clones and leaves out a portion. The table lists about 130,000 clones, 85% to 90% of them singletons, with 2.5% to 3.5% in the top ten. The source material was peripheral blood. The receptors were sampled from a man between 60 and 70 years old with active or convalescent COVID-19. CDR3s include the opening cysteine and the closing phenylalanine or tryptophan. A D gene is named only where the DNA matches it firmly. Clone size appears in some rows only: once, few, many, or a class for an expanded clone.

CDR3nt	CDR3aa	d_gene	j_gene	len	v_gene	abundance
TGTGCCAGTAGTATATGGGGGAGGACTGAAGCTTTCTTT	CASSIWGRTEAFF	NA	TRBJ1-1	13	TRBV19	NA
TGCAGCGTCGCCAGAGAGACCCAGTACTTC	CSVARETQYF	NA	TRBJ2-5	10	TRBV29-1	NA
TGCGCCAGCCGTAAAGGGAGCTCCTACGAGCAGTACTTC	CASRKGSSYEQYF	NA	TRBJ2-7	13	TRBV5-1	NA
TGTGCCAGCAGCCTCGGGAGCGGCACCGGGGAGCTGTTTTTT	CASSLGSGTGELFF	NA	TRBJ2-2	14	TRBV2	NA
TGTGCCAGCAGCCAAGTAGCGGGGGCAAGGGAGCTGTTTTTT	CASSQVAGARELFF	TRBD2	TRBJ2-2	14	TRBV4-2	NA
TGTGCCAGCAGGCTCGACAGGGGCGGCTACGAGCAGTACTTC	CASRLDRGGYEQYF	TRBD1	TRBJ2-7	14	TRBV6-5	NA
TGTGCCAGCAGCCCACCAGGACAGAGCTATGGCTACACCTTC	CASSPPGQSYGYTF	NA	TRBJ1-2	14	TRBV5-4	NA
TGTGCCAGTACCCCGGCGCGGAGCACAGATACGCAGTATTTT	CASTPARSTDTQYF	NA	TRBJ2-3	14	TRBV19	once
TGTGCCAGCAGGTTTCGGGGACAAATTCTTAGCAATCAGCCCCAGCATTTT	CASRFRGQILSNQPQHF	NA	TRBJ1-5	17	TRBV3-1/TRBV3-2	NA
TGTGCCAGCTCCCGGGGGGTCGCCTACGAGCAGTACTTC	CASSRGVAYEQYF	TRBD2	TRBJ2-7	13	TRBV9	NA
TGCGCCAGCACCCCCGGGACTAGCGGGGGGGAGCTGTTTTTT	CASTPGTSGGELFF	TRBD2	TRBJ2-2	14	TRBV5-1	NA
TGTGCCAGCAGTTACTCTCGACAGGGAAGTGGAAACACCATATATTTT	CASSYSRQGSGNTIYF	TRBD1	TRBJ1-3	16	TRBV6-2/TRBV6-3	once
TGCGCCAGCAGCTTCGTAGGAGGAGAGACCCAGTACTTC	CASSFVGGETQYF	NA	TRBJ2-5	13	TRBV5-1	NA
TGTGCCAGCAGCTTATCCATCCAAGAGACCCAGTACTTC	CASSLSIQETQYF	NA	TRBJ2-5	13	TRBV7-2	NA
TGTGCCAGCAGCCTCCGGGTCCGCTCTGGGGCCAACGTCCTGACTTTC	CASSLRVRSGANVLTF	NA	TRBJ2-6	16	TRBV7-2	once
TGTGCCAGCAGCCCGGTGGGGGGTTCTTTCTATTCACCCCTCCACTTT	CASSPVGGSFYSPLHF	NA	TRBJ1-6	16	TRBV3-1/TRBV3-2	NA
TGTGCCAGCAGCCCGCCGGGACAGGGGGCCGGGGGCAATCAGCCCCAGCATTTT	CASSPPGQGAGGNQPQHF	TRBD1	TRBJ1-5	18	TRBV28	NA
TGTGCCAGTAGTATATCTCGGGAAGGCGGTTCACCCCTCCACTTT	CASSISREGGSPLHF	NA	TRBJ1-6	15	TRBV19	NA
TGTGCCAGCAGTTTCAATCAACCCGGCGGGGGAGGTGGCTACACCTTC	CASSFNQPGGGGGYTF	NA	TRBJ1-2	16	TRBV28	NA
TGTGCCAGCAGATTTCAGGGACTTGGCTACACCTTC	CASRFQGLGYTF	NA	TRBJ1-2	12	TRBV28	NA
TGTGCCAGCAGCTTAATAGTCCCTAGCGGCACAGATACGCAGTATTTT	CASSLIVPSGTDTQYF	NA	TRBJ2-3	16	TRBV7-8	NA
TGTGCCACCAGTGACTCCGCCCGGACAGGGGGGGGAGAGACCCAGTACTTC	CATSDSARTGGGETQYF	TRBD1	TRBJ2-5	17	TRBV24-1	NA
TGTGCCATCAGTGAGTTATTGAGAAACACTGAAGCTTTCTTT	CAISELLRNTEAFF	NA	TRBJ1-1	14	TRBV10-3	NA
TGTGCCAGCAGCCCCCAAAGGTGGACTAGCGGGAGTATAGGAGATACGCAGTATTTT	CASSPQRWTSGSIGDTQYF	TRBD2	TRBJ2-3	19	TRBV3-1/TRBV3-2	NA
TGTGCCAGCAGTTTTCGCGGCGGACTCTCCTACGAGCAGTACTTC	CASSFRGGLSYEQYF	NA	TRBJ2-7	15	TRBV27	NA
TGTGCCACCAGTGATTTCCGGAGCGGGGGGGCGGAGACCCAGTACTTC	CATSDFRSGGAETQYF	TRBD2	TRBJ2-5	16	TRBV24-1	NA
TGTGCCAGCAGTGCAACAGGGGGCCCCACCGGGGAGCTGTTTTTT	CASSATGGPTGELFF	TRBD1	TRBJ2-2	15	TRBV6-4	NA
TGTGCCATCAGTGGGACTAGCGGGATCGTCGATGAGCAGTTCTTC	CAISGTSGIVDEQFF	TRBD2	TRBJ2-1	15	TRBV10-3	NA
TGTGCCAGCAGCTCGTCGACAGGGGTATACGAGCAGTACTTC	CASSSSTGVYEQYF	TRBD1	TRBJ2-7	14	TRBV7-2	few
TGTGCCAGCAGCTCCCAGGGGTTCTATGGCTACACCTTC	CASSSQGFYGYTF	NA	TRBJ1-2	13	TRBV11-1	few
TGTGCCAGCAGCCAGGGACCCGGGGGTGACACTGAAGCTTTCTTT	CASSQGPGGDTEAFF	NA	TRBJ1-1	15	TRBV3-1/TRBV3-2	once
TGTGCCACCAGCAACGACAGAGCCTACGAGCAGTACTTC	CATSNDRAYEQYF	NA	TRBJ2-7	13	TRBV15	NA
TGTGCCAGCAGCCAAAGGCGGGAGGGCCTTCTGTACTTC	CASSQRREGLLYF	TRBD2	TRBJ2-7	13	TRBV7-3	few
TGTGCCAGCAGCCTAGGACAGGGGGCCTATAACACTGAAGCTTTCTTT	CASSLGQGAYNTEAFF	TRBD1	TRBJ1-1	16	TRBV16	NA
TGTGCCAGCAGTCCACTTCCTGGCTACACCTTC	CASSPLPGYTF	NA	TRBJ1-2	11	TRBV28	NA
TGTGCCAGCAGCAACCGGGACAGGGCGGACAATGAGCAGTTCTTC	CASSNRDRADNEQFF	TRBD1	TRBJ2-1	15	TRBV5-4	NA
TGTGCCAGTAGTATAGAAGCAGGGCCCTCCTACAATGAGCAGTTCTTC	CASSIEAGPSYNEQFF	NA	TRBJ2-1	16	TRBV19	NA
TGCGCCAGCAGGCACAGGGGGAACCTAGCCAAAAACATTCAGTACTTC	CASRHRGNLAKNIQYF	TRBD1	TRBJ2-4	16	TRBV23-1	NA
TGCGCCAGCAGCCACCTCCCCAGTTTCAGCTCTGGAAACACCATATATTTT	CASSHLPSFSSGNTIYF	NA	TRBJ1-3	17	TRBV4-1	once
TGCGCCAGCAGCCTACTAGGAGCAACTAATGAAAAACTGTTTTTT	CASSLLGATNEKLFF	NA	TRBJ1-4	15	TRBV5-1	NA
TGTGCCACCCCGACAGAGTCTGGAAACACCATATATTTT	CATPTESGNTIYF	NA	TRBJ1-3	13	TRBV7-9	NA
TGTGCCAGCAGCAAGACTAGCCCTTCGGGCGGGACCCAGTACTTC	CASSKTSPSGGTQYF	TRBD2	TRBJ2-5	15	TRBV11-2	NA
TGTGCCAGTACCGAGCGGACAGGGATGAACGAGCAGTACTTC	CASTERTGMNEQYF	TRBD1	TRBJ2-7	14	TRBV19	NA
TGCGCCAGCAGCCAAGAAAGGACACCACCCGTCAATGAGCAGTTCTTC	CASSQERTPPVNEQFF	NA	TRBJ2-1	16	TRBV4-3	NA
TGTGCCAGCAGGATAAGCGGGAGCACAGATACGCAGTATTTT	CASRISGSTDTQYF	NA	TRBJ2-3	14	TRBV7-8	NA
TGTGCCACGAGACAGGGGGCCTCTGGAAACACCATATATTTT	CATRQGASGNTIYF	TRBD1	TRBJ1-3	14	TRBV10-3	once